The T cell receptor (beta chain) under discussion was sequenced for a study of cytomegalovirus exposure and HLA in healthy donors. Note on this clone: The antigen is unknown.

The PCR had 60 Vbeta and 13 Jbeta primers. TCRdb's table, derived via immunoSEQ multiplex PCR, lists solely in-frame clones and lacks some. Among some 130,000 clones, over 50% were seen once, and the ten largest hold around 1.6%. Germline-derived CDR1 and CDR2 are SNHLY and FYNNEI. The trim removed 4 bases at V and 12 bases at J, leaving 10 bases unmatched. This CDR3 contains 14 residues. General study results and limits: In an earlier analysis, most TCR beta V segments were productive about 90% or about 30% of the time. Rarity marked most TCR sequences, yet some public TCRs occurred in many donors. A later look showed TCR association rates differing by HLA locus, highest for DRB1 and lowest for HLA-C. Researchers counted about 150 TCR beta chains as cytomegalovirus-associated.

The V call is TRBV2, the J call TRBJ2-3, with TRBD1 identical over 10 bases. What was sequenced was PBMCs. This clonotype originated in a human donor in good health. CDR3 coding DNA: TGTGCCAGCAGTGGGGACAGGGGAGCGGGAGCCCAGTATTTT. Its protein is CASSGDRGAGAQYF. The full variable domain, rest sourced from reference TRBV2 and TRBJ2-3, is EPEVTQTPSHQVTQMGQEVILRCVPISNHLYFYWYRQILGQKVEFLVSFYNNEISEKSEIFDDQFSVERPDGSNFTLKIRSTKLEDSAMYFCASSGDRGAGAQYFGPGTRLTVL.